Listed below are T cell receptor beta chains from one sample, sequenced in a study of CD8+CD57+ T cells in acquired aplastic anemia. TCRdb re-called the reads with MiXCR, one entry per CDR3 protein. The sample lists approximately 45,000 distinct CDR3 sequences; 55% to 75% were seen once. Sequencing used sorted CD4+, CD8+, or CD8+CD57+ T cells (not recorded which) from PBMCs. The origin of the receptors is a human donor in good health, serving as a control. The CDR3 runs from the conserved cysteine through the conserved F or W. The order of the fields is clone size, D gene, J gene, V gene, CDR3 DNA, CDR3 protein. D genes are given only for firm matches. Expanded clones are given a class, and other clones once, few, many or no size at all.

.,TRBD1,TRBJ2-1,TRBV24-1,TGTGCCACTGCCGGGACAGGTGCCTACAATGAGCAGTTCTTC,CATAGTGAYNEQFF
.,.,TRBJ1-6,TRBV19,TGTGCCAGTAGTGTGGAGGAGGTAGGGTCACCCCTCCACTTT,CASSVEEVGSPLHF
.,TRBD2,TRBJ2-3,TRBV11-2,TGTGCCAGCAGCTCACTAGCGGGGGTGTTAGATACGCAGTATTTT,CASSSLAGVLDTQYF
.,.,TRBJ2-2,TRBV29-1,TGCAGCGCGGGGGGCCAGGACACCGGGGAGCTGTTTTTT,CSAGGQDTGELFF
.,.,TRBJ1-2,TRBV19,TGTGCCAGTAGTAGGACGGCCTGGAGGGGCTACACCTTC,CASSRTAWRGYTF
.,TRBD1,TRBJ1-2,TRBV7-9,TGTGCCAGCAGCTACACAGGGGGCGGTGGTGGCTACACCTTC,CASSYTGGGGGYTF
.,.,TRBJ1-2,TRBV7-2,TGTGCCAGCAGCTTAGCGGGCAGGGACTATGGCTACACCTTC,CASSLAGRDYGYTF
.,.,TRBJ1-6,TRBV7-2,TGTGCCAGCAGGATTCCGGGATCTTATAATTCACCCCTCCACTTT,CASRIPGSYNSPLHF
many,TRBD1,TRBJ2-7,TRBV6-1,TGTGCCAGCAGAGAATCCGGGACAGGGTCCTACGAGCAGTACTTC,CASRESGTGSYEQYF
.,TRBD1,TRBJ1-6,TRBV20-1,TGCAGTGCTAGACGGGACAGGCCGAATTCACCCCTCCACTTT,CSARRDRPNSPLHF
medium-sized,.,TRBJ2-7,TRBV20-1,TGCAGTGCTAGAGATCCGGGCGGGTCCTACGAGCAGTACTTC,CSARDPGGSYEQYF
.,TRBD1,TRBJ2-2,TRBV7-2,TGTGCCAGCAGCCCGAGGACAGGGGCCACCGGGGAGCTGTTTTTT,CASSPRTGATGELFF
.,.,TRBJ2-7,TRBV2,TGTGCCAGCAGTGAAGAAAGGTACGAGCAGTACTTC,CASSEERYEQYF
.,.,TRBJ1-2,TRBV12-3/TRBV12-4,TGTGCCAGCAGCCCCCAGTCGGGTGGCTATGGCTACACCTTC,CASSPQSGGYGYTF
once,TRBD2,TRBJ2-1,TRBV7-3,TGTGCCAGCAGGTCCGGGACTAGCGGGGGGCGGGGTGAGCAGTTCTTC,CASRSGTSGGRGEQFF
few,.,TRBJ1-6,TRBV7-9,TGTGCCAGCAGCGAACAGAATTCACCCCTCCACTTT,CASSEQNSPLHF
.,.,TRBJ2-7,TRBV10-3,TGTGCCATCAGTGAGCCTGGACTGGACAGATCCTACGAGCAGTACTTC,CAISEPGLDRSYEQYF
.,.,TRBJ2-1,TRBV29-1,TGCAGCGTGAGGAGGAATGAGCAGTTCTTC,CSVRRNEQFF
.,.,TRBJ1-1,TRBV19,TGTGCCAGCAGCTTGGATTGGAACACTGAAGCTTTCTTT,CASSLDWNTEAFF
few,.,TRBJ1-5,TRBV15,TGTGCCACCAGCACTTCAGGGGCTCAGCCCCAGCATTTT,CATSTSGAQPQHF
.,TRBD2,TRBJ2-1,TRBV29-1,TGCAGCGTTCCGGGGACTAGCGGGACTTACAATGAGCAGTTCTTC,CSVPGTSGTYNEQFF
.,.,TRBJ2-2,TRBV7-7,TGTGCTAGCAGCGCCGGGGGGCCGGGCACCGGGGAGCTGTTTTTT,CASSAGGPGTGELFF
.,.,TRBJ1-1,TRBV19,TGTGCCAGTAGTATTATCCCCGACAGTGAAGCTTTCTTT,CASSIIPDSEAFF
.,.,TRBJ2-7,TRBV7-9,TGTGCCAGCGGGGCGGGCCCCGAGCGGTACTTC,CASGAGPERYF
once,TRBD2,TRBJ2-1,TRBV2,TGTGCCAGCAGCGCGACCGGGACTAGCAGCAATGAGCAGTTCTTC,CASSATGTSSNEQFF
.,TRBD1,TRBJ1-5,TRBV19,TGTGCCAGTAGTATCAGGGGGCAGCAGCCCCAGCATTTT,CASSIRGQQPQHF
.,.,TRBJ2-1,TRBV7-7,TGTGCTAGCAGCTTAGAACATCACAATGAGCAGTTCTTC,CASSLEHHNEQFF
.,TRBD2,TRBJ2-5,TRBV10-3,TGTGCCATCAGTGACGAGCGGGGGCCCCAAGAGACCCAGTACTTC,CAISDERGPQETQYF
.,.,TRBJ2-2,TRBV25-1,TGTGCCAGCAACCGAGGGACGGGCGGGGAGCTGTTTTTT,CASNRGTGGELFF
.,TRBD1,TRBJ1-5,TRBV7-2,TGTGCCAGCAGCTTCGGACAGGGACCCCAGCATTTT,CASSFGQGPQHF
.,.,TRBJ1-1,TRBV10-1,TGCGCCAGCAGTGATTACGGAAGGGAAGGGAACACTGAAGCTTTCTTT,CASSDYGREGNTEAFF
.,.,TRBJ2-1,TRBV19,TGTGCCAGCAGTATCGTTAGGGGGTTTTACAATGAGCAGTTCTTC,CASSIVRGFYNEQFF
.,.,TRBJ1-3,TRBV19,TGTGCCAGTAGCCTCAGGTGGGCAAGGCCTGGAAACACCATATATTTT,CASSLRWARPGNTIYF
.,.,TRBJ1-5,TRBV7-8,TGTGCCAGCAGCTTAGTGCGGGCTCTAGGTAATAGCAATCAGCCCCAGCATTTT,CASSLVRALGNSNQPQHF
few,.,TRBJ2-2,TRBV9,TGTGCCAGCAGCGTATCCGGGGAGCTGTTTTTT,CASSVSGELFF
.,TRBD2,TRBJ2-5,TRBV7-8,TGTGCCAGCAGCTTATATGCGGGGGTGGAGACCCAGTACTTC,CASSLYAGVETQYF
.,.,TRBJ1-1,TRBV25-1,TGTGCCAGCAGTCTAGGCAGAAAAGAAGCTTTCTTT,CASSLGRKEAFF
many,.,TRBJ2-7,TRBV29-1,TGCAGCGTTGGATCTTACTACGAGCAGTACTTC,CSVGSYYEQYF
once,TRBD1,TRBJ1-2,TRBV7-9,TGTGCCAGCAGCTTAGGGGCAGGGGGCAATGGCTACACCTTC,CASSLGAGGNGYTF